Below are 20 T cell receptor beta chains sequenced from a single sample in a study of blood T cell repertoires in COVID-19 (TCRdb year 2020). Libraries came from the immunoSEQ multiplex PCR assay. The immuneACCESS repertoire file appears here via TCRdb, limited to in-frame rearrangements. These files lack a portion of the clones; in checked studies, under half of the deficit traces to unresolved V genes, and the cause of the others is not known. This sample holds about 300,000 clones; roughly four fifths were observed only once. The ten most abundant clones make up 8% to 9.5% of the sample. The sample comprised peripheral blood. The receptors were gathered from a woman between 50 and 59 years old who had recovered from COVID-19.

V and J are TRBV6-2 or TRBV6-3 and TRBJ1-5; perhaps TRBD1 as D (5 bases). Germline assignment: CDR1 MNHEY and CDR2 SVGEGT. The CDR3 consists of 16 residues. Trimming took 2 bases from V and 2 from J, leaving 13 bases between them. CDR3 protein: CASSYVLAGGNQPQHF. In DNA form, the CDR3 reads TGTGCCAGCAGTTACGTGCTGGCGGGGGGCAATCAGCCCCAGCATTTT.

This clone was observed a handful of times. The rearrangement uses TRBV9 and TRBJ1-1; 8 bases are a match to TRBD1. CDR1 and CDR2 from the germline V gene are SGDLS and YYNGEE. The V gene end was trimmed by 8 bases and the J gene end by 4 bases; junction bases not matched to a gene: 19. This CDR3 is built from 17 residues. The CDR3 DNA reads as TGTGCCAGGTCCAGGGGGCGGGCAGGTCCCAGAGGCACTGAAGCTTTCTTT. The encoded protein is CARSRGRAGPRGTEAFF.

The table lists this clone with many counts. The V gene is TRBV29-1, the J gene TRBJ1-1; D remains ambiguous. The V gene lost 4 bases and the J gene lost 1 base, with 10 bases spanning the gap. The germline CDR1 and CDR2 sequences are SQVTM and ANQGSEA. This CDR3 has 13 amino acids. CDR3: CSVAAHWNTEAFF. In DNA, the CDR3 is TGCAGCGTTGCCGCCCACTGGAACACTGAAGCTTTCTTT. The complete variable domain, with remaining parts taken from reference TRBV29-1 and TRBJ1-1, reads SAVISQKPSRDICQRGTSLTIQCQVDSQVTMMFWYRQQPGQSLTLIATANQGSEATYESGFVIDKFPISRPNLTFSTLTVSNMSPEDSSIYLCSVAAHWNTEAFFGQGTRLTVV.

The rearrangement uses TRBV19 and TRBJ1-1, with 8 bases lining up with TRBD1. With 8 bases clipped from V and 4 bases from J, the junction kept 12 bases outside the gene matches. The CDR3 sequence is 15 residues long. CDR1 is LNHDA and CDR2 is SQIVND in the germline V gene (reference sequence). CDR3 sequence: CASDRGSPFVTEAFF. CDR3 in DNA: TGTGCCAGTGACAGGGGCTCGCCCTTCGTCACTGAAGCTTTCTTT.

This clone was seen ten or more times. The chain couples TRBV25-1 to TRBJ1-3, with D unresolved. Germline V gives CDR1 MGHDK, CDR2 SYGVNS. The V end was cut by 4 bases, the J end by 4 bases, with 11 bases between. The CDR3 is 14 residues long. This chain's CDR3 is CASSGEDLGNTIYF. For the CDR3, the DNA is TGTGCCAGCAGTGGGGAGGACTTGGGAAACACCATATATTTT.

The chain uses TRBV19 and TRBJ1-2, with no clear D. Trimming cost V 8 bases and J 0 bases, with 10 bases left between them. Germline V gives CDR1 LNHDA, CDR2 SQIVND (reference sequence). This CDR3 contains 13 residues. CDR3 residues: CASGERANYGYTF. In DNA form, the CDR3 reads TGTGCCAGTGGAGAACGCGCTAACTATGGCTACACCTTC.

In nucleotides, the CDR3 is TGTGCCAGCACCACCCACGGGGGGACTGCGATCTACGAGCAGTACTTC. Its translation is CASTTHGGTAIYEQYF. The rearrangement joins TRBV14 to TRBJ2-7; 7 nucleotides line up with TRBD2. The germline V gene encodes CDR1 SGHDN and CDR2 FVKESK. The CDR3 loop spans 16 amino acids. The ends lost 7 bases at V and 3 bases at J; junction bases unmatched: 15.

The rearrangement links TRBV7-2 to TRBJ2-3; TRBD1 matches at 7 bases. Germline trimming cut 4 bases from V and 2 bases from J; bases unmatched to any gene: 6. Germline loops: CDR1 SGHTA, CDR2 FQGNSA. This CDR3 is built from 15 residues. The DNA for the CDR3 is TGTGCCAGCAGCTCCAACAGGGGAACCACAGATACGCAGTATTTT. Its protein is CASSSNRGTTDTQYF. The whole variable domain, remainder taken from reference TRBV7-2 and TRBJ2-3, is GAGVSQSPSNKVTEKGKDVELRCDPISGHTALYWYRQSLGQGLEFLIYFQGNSAPDKSGLPSDRFSAERTGGSVSTLTIQRTQQEDSAVYLCASSSNRGTTDTQYFGPGTRLTVL.

The chain has TRBV4-1 and TRBJ2-7; 9 bases fit TRBD1. The trim removed 3 bases at V and 3 bases at J, leaving 3 bases unmatched. The CDR3 has 14 residues. Germline lookup yields CDR1 MGHRA and CDR2 YSYEKL. Here the CDR3 reads CASSQGQGLYEQYF. The CDR3 bases are TGCGCCAGCAGCCAGGGACAGGGTCTCTACGAGCAGTACTTC.

This chain links TRBV4-3 with TRBJ1-3; D unresolved. V lost 1 base, J lost 4 bases, and 8 bases lay in between. The CDR3 runs 14 residues. From germline, CDR1 is LGHNA and CDR2 YSLEER. Here the CDR3 DNA reads TGCGCCAGCAGCCAAGGTTCCCCGGGAAACACCATATATTTT. It encodes CASSQGSPGNTIYF.

The genes are TRBV9 and TRBJ2-2; 7 nucleotides line up with TRBD2. The CDR3 loop spans 15 amino acids. Germline V gene lookup returns CDR1 SGDLS and CDR2 YYNGEE. Losses at the gene ends were 0 bases for V and 2 bases for J; bases not matched to a gene: 1. The CDR3 DNA is TGTGCCAGCAGCGTAGTAGCGGGCAACACCGGGGAGCTGTTTTTT. This sequence encodes CASSVVAGNTGELFF.

The rearrangement joins TRBV4-3 to TRBJ2-2, with TRBD1 as a possible D gene (5 bases). Germline CDR1 is LGHNA and CDR2 is YSLEER. V was cut by 3 bases and J by 7 bases, with 9 bases left in between. This CDR3 contains 13 residues. CDR3: CASSHQGDGELFF. In DNA form, the CDR3 reads TGCGCCAGCAGCCACCAGGGTGACGGGGAGCTGTTTTTT.

The CDR3 nucleotides are TGTGCCTGGACTAGGGGCGCGGTAGACACTGAAGCTTTCTTT. The encoded protein is CAWTRGAVDTEAFF. The rearrangement joins TRBV30 to TRBJ1-1, with D tentatively TRBD1 (5 bases). The germline V gene encodes CDR1 GTSNPN and CDR2 SVGIG (reference sequence). V gave up 4 bases and J gave up 3 bases, with 15 bases separating them. The CDR3 is 14 residues long.

The V and J genes are TRBV27 and TRBJ1-6; TRBD1 matches 7 bases. Germline CDR1 and CDR2: MNHEY and SMNVEV (reference sequence). V lost 5 bases, J lost 6 bases, and 10 bases stayed unmatched. This CDR3 contains 16 residues. CDR3 bases: TGTGCCAGCAGTGGCTGGGGACAGACTCTTAATTCACCCCTCCACTTT. It specifies CASSGWGQTLNSPLHF.

The J gene is TRBJ2-7, the V gene TRBV10-3; TRBD2 agrees at 13 bases. The trim removed 3 bases at V and 5 bases at J, leaving 13 bases unmatched. The CDR3 extends over 18 amino acids. Germline assignment: CDR1 ENHRY and CDR2 SYGVKD. This CDR3 reads CAISDRTSGRAGTHEQYF. The CDR3, as DNA: TGTGCCATCAGTGATCGAACTAGCGGGAGGGCCGGGACCCACGAGCAGTACTTC.

The rearrangement joins TRBV6-2 or TRBV6-3 to TRBJ1-5; D call uncertain. V lost 0 bases and J lost 2, with 5 bases in between. The germline gives CDR1 MNHEY, CDR2 SVGEGT. This CDR3 has 14 amino acids. CDR3 sequence: CASSYSYGNQPQHF. The CDR3 DNA follows: TGTGCCAGCAGTTACTCCTATGGCAATCAGCCCCAGCATTTT.

The rearrangement joins TRBV12-3 or TRBV12-4 to TRBJ2-5, with TRBD1 as a possible D gene (5 bases). The CDR3 has 12 residues. V shed 3 bases and J shed 7 bases, with 9 bases lying between them. For the CDR3, the DNA is TGTGCCAGCAGTTTGGGGCCGGTGACCCAGTACTTC. Translating gives CASSLGPVTQYF.

The rearrangement links TRBV24-1 to TRBJ2-3, with TRBD2 matching over 13 bases. The germline V gene encodes CDR1 KGHDR and CDR2 SFDVKD. This CDR3 contains 17 residues. V lost 9 bases and J lost 6; bases outside the gene matches: 14. This CDR3 is CATGDAGLAGELDTQYF. CDR3 nucleotides: TGTGCCACCGGGGACGCCGGACTAGCGGGAGAGTTGGATACGCAGTATTTT.

This chain joins TRBV6-6 and TRBJ2-2; 7 nucleotides agree with TRBD1. J lost 7 bases, V lost 6 bases, and 11 bases had no gene match. This CDR3 comprises 15 residues. Germline V gene sequence: CDR1 MNHNY, CDR2 SVGAGI (reference sequence). The CDR3 sequence: CASRAVRGRVGELFF. The CDR3 DNA reads as TGTGCCAGCAGGGCGGTTAGGGGGCGAGTCGGGGAGCTGTTTTTT.

The chain employs TRBV5-8 and TRBJ1-5; 11 bases line up with TRBD1. Germline V gene lookup returns CDR1 SGHTS and CDR2 YDEGEE. CDR3 length: 15 amino acids. V lost 6 bases to trimming and J lost 5 bases; unmatched junction nucleotides: 7. The CDR3 nucleotides read TGTGCCAGCACCAGATGGACAGGGGGCGATCAGCCCCAGCATTTT. Translated, it gives CASTRWTGGDQPQHF.